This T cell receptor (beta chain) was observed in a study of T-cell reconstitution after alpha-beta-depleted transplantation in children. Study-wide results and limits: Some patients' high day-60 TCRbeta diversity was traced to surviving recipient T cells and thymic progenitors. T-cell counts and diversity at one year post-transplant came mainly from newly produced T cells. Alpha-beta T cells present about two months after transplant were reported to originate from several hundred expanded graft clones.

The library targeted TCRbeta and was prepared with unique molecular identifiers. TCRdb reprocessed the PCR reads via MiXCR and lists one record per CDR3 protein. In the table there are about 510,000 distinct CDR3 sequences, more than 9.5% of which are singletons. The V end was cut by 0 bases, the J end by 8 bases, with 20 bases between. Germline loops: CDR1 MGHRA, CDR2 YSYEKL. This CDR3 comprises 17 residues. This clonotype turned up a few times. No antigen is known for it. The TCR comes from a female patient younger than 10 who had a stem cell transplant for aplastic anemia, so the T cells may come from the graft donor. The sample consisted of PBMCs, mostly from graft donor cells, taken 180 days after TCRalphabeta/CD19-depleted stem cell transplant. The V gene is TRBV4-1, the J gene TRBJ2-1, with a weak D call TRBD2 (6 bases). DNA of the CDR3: TGCGCCAGCAGCCAAGATTCCGCCAGGGAGGTTATCTATGAGCAGTTCTTC. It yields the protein CASSQDSAREVIYEQFF.